This entry is about one TCR beta chain. Trimming cost V 1 base and J 0 bases, with 12 bases left between them. The CDR3 is 15 residues long. CDR1 is GTSNPN and CDR2 is SVGIG in the germline V gene (reference sequence). Healthy Caucasians made up all donors. TCRdb itself ran the 5' RACE reads through MiXCR, one entry per CDR3 protein. The top ten hold about 7.1% of the sample, which has about 290,000 distinct CDR3 sequences, roughly 9.8% seen once. The data were obtained in a study of identical twins. This same sample was also taken into another study, of yellow fever vaccine responses in identical twins.

The chain combines TRBV30 with TRBJ2-5, with D maybe TRBD2 (6 bases). Sequenced sample: CD8+ T cells sorted from blood. This clonotype originated in a young woman in good health. CDR3 loop: CAWSGGRGYQETQYF. CDR3 nucleotide sequence: TGTGCCTGGAGTGGGGGACGGGGGTACCAAGAGACCCAGTACTTC.